One and the same sample provided the 17 T cell receptor beta chains below, sequenced in a study of shared clonotypes between healthy human individuals. The table came from immunoSEQ multiplex PCR; TCRdb's copy has only in-frame clones and leaves some out. The profile shows 400,000 to 600,000 clones, over 60% of them singletons. Sequencing input: PBMCs. These receptors all come from a woman aged 35 to 49 in good health. Some clones in this sample may be carry-over from other donors' samples.

This clone was seen more than once but under ten times. V usage is TRBV5-1 and J usage is TRBJ2-5, with D perhaps being TRBD1 or TRBD2 (5 bases each). V was cut by 4 bases and J by 3 bases, with 16 bases left in between. Germline CDR1 SGHRS, CDR2 YFSETQ. This CDR3 comprises 15 residues. CDR3 DNA sequence: TGCGCCAGCAGCCCGGGGACGCCATCGGAAGAGACCCAGTACTTC. Amino acids: CASSPGTPSEETQYF.

This clone was seen a single time. The chain has TRBV28 and TRBJ2-5; D uncertain. This CDR3 region has 11 residues. V was cut by 2 bases and J by 6 bases, with 4 bases left in between. Looked up from germline, CDR1 is MDHEN and CDR2 is SYDVKM. The CDR3 nucleotides read TGTGCCAGCAGTTTAACACAGACCCAGTACTTC. Translation: CASSLTQTQYF.

The chain combines TRBV29-1 with TRBJ2-5; TRBD2 matches at 7 bases. The germline gives CDR1 SQVTM, CDR2 ANQGSEA. The CDR3 has 13 amino acids. Trimming took 4 bases from V and 5 from J; bases not matched to a gene: 7. The CDR3 coding sequence is TGCAGCGTTGGGTTCGGGGGAGGGGAGACCCAGTACTTC. Its translation: CSVGFGGGETQYF.

This rearrangement joins TRBV5-6 to TRBJ2-7; unclear D gene. Trimming took 0 bases from V and 3 from J, leaving 7 bases between them. From germline, CDR1 is SGHDT and CDR2 YYEEEE. This CDR3 spans 13 amino acids. The CDR3 here is CASSLGRFYEQYF. The CDR3 DNA is TGTGCCAGCAGCTTGGGGCGGTTCTACGAGCAGTACTTC.

CDR3 sequence: CASSLEGRGSEQYF. The CDR3 nucleotides read TGTGCCAGCAGCTTAGAGGGCAGGGGTTCCGAGCAGTACTTC. V is TRBV7-9 and J is TRBJ2-5, with D possibly matching TRBD1 (6 bases). Judging by the DNA end, TRBJ2-7 fits better; the J call may be wrong. Germline values: CDR1 SEHNR, CDR2 FQNEAQ (reference sequence). The CDR3 loop spans 14 amino acids.

This clone was observed once. This chain connects TRBV9 to TRBJ1-3; D remains unclear. Trimming removed 5 bases at V and 4 bases at J, with 7 bases between. CDR3 length equals 12 residues. CDR1 and CDR2 (germline): SGDLS, YYNGEE. The CDR3 nucleotides are TGTGCCAGCAGGGGGTTAGGAAACACCATATATTTT. This translates into CASRGLGNTIYF.

This chain joins TRBV30 and TRBJ1-6; D unclear. CDR3 length: 13 amino acids. Trimming cost V 1 base and J 6 bases, with 7 bases left between them. Germline loops: CDR1 GTSNPN, CDR2 SVGIG (reference sequence). The CDR3 DNA follows: TGTGCCTGGAGTGCTGGGATTAATTCACCCCTCCACTTT. Amino acids: CAWSAGINSPLHF.

J is TRBJ2-3 and V is TRBV9; TRBD1 aligns across 7 bases. The germline V gene encodes CDR1 SGDLS and CDR2 YYNGEE. V shed 0 bases, J shed 4 bases, and the junction held 2 bases outside the gene matches. There are 14 residues in the CDR3. The CDR3 DNA is TGTGCCAGCAGCGTAGCTACAGGGGCAGATACGCAGTATTTT. Its protein product is CASSVATGADTQYF.

V and J are TRBV18 and TRBJ2-7; 7 bases map to TRBD1. The germline gives CDR1 KGHSH, CDR2 LQKENI. The CDR3 runs to 17 residues. With V trimmed by 5 bases and J by 2 bases, 15 bases remained unmatched. The DNA for the CDR3 is TGTGCCAGCTCAACAAGCCCAGGAAGACAGGGTGCCTACGAGCAGTACTTC. Protein: CASSTSPGRQGAYEQYF.

This clone was seen only once. This chain joins TRBV2 and TRBJ2-5; 7 positions agree with TRBD1. Germline V gene data show CDR1 as SNHLY and CDR2 as FYNNEI. With V trimmed by 7 bases and J by 5 bases, 7 bases remained unmatched. The CDR3 extends over 13 amino acids. The CDR3 reads CASNRGGVETQYF. The DNA for the CDR3 is TGTGCCAGCAACAGGGGTGGGGTGGAGACCCAGTACTTC.

This chain connects TRBV7-9 to TRBJ2-1; possible D gene TRBD2, 7 bases. This CDR3 has 13 residues. V lost 3 bases, J lost 9 bases, and 12 bases lay in between. Germline V lookup: CDR1 SEHNR, CDR2 FQNEAQ (reference sequence). CDR3 sequence (DNA): TGTGCCAGCAGCTTCTCAGGGGAGGGTGAGCAGTTCTTC. This translates into CASSFSGEGEQFF.

This clone occurred a few times. This rearrangement joins TRBV6-1 to TRBJ1-5; D unresolved. The CDR3 contains 14 residues. The germline V gene encodes CDR1 MNHNS and CDR2 SASEGT. V dropped 8 bases and J dropped 0 bases, with 11 bases sitting between them. The CDR3 nucleotides read TGTGCCAGCGGGCAGCCCTATAGCAATCAGCCCCAGCATTTT. Translating it yields CASGQPYSNQPQHF.

This chain links TRBV28 with TRBJ2-3; D tentatively fits TRBD1 or TRBD2 (5 bases each). The CDR3 covers 15 residues. The germline V gene has CDR1 MDHEN and CDR2 SYDVKM. With 5 bases removed from V and 5 bases from J, the gap between germline ends came to 17 bases. The CDR3 nucleotides are TGTGCCAGCAGTCCCCCATCGTCAGGGAGAGATACGCAGTATTTT. As protein: CASSPPSSGRDTQYF.

V usage is TRBV7-8 and J usage is TRBJ1-5; D might be TRBD1 (5 bases). CDR3 length equals 14 residues. Germline CDR1 SGHVS, CDR2 FQNEAQ. Trimming cost V 5 bases and J 9 bases, with 17 bases left between them. The CDR3 loop reads CASSPGGTVGPQHF. In nucleotides, the CDR3 is TGTGCCAGCAGCCCCGGGGGTACGGTCGGGCCCCAGCATTTT.

The chain uses TRBV5-8 and TRBJ2-1; 13 nucleotides align to TRBD2. CDR3 size: 17 residues. V gave up 4 bases and J gave up 4 bases; unmatched junction bases: 8. Germline V lookup: CDR1 SGHTS, CDR2 YDEGEE. The CDR3 reads CASSSGTSGTGYNEQFF. Written as DNA, the CDR3 is TGTGCCAGCAGCAGCGGGACTAGCGGGACCGGATACAATGAGCAGTTCTTC.

The chain links TRBV19 to TRBJ2-5; D tentatively reads TRBD1 or TRBD2 (6 bases each). Trimming removed 1 base at V and 2 bases at J, with 8 bases between. The CDR3 totals 14 residues. CDR1 is LNHDA, CDR2 SQIVND, per germline (reference sequence). Written as DNA, the CDR3 is TGTGCCAGTAGTATAGTAGGGGGGCAAGAGACCCAGTACTTC. It yields the protein CASSIVGGQETQYF. The full variable domain, rest sourced from reference TRBV19 and TRBJ2-5, is DGGITQSPKYLFRKEGQNVTLSCEQNLNHDAMYWYRQDPGQGLRLIYYSQIVNDFQKGDIAEGYSVSREKKESFPLTVTSAQKNPTAFYLCASSIVGGQETQYFGPGTRLLVL.

The chain employs TRBV30 and TRBJ1-4; the D is unclear. Trimming cost V 0 bases and J 6 bases, with 8 bases left between them. CDR1 is GTSNPN and CDR2 is SVGIG in the germline V gene (reference sequence). This CDR3 contains 13 residues. The DNA of the CDR3 is TGTGCCTGGAGTGTAGGAAGGGATGAAAAACTGTTTTTT. This gives the protein CAWSVGRDEKLFF.